These 22 T cell receptor beta chains were all obtained from the same sample, sequenced in a study of regulatory T cells in long-lasting Graves disease. Time point noted: newly diagnosed GD, antithyroid drugs for less than 3 months. There was RNA extracted from PBMCs, and the TCR library was made from it. Investigators prepared the TCR beta libraries by applying iRepertoire HTBI primers and Arm-PCR of CDR3 regions. TCRdb passed the multiplex PCR reads through MiXCR, listing each CDR3 protein once. The table records fewer than 500,000 distinct CDR3 sequences, around 15% of them present only once. These same data were also listed under a study on T cells in Graves' hyperthyroidism and ophthalmopathy.

This material consisted of peripheral blood mononuclear cells (PBMCs), taken at new diagnosis, from a patient treated with antithyroid drugs. The receptors originated from a man in his forties or fifties with Graves disease.

This clonotype showed up just a few times. The gene calls are TRBV7-2 and TRBJ1-6; 8 bases line up with TRBD1. The V gene end was trimmed by 6 bases and the J gene end by 6 bases; junction bases not matched to a gene: 10. The germline V gene encodes CDR1 SGHTA and CDR2 FQGNSA. The CDR3 totals 16 residues. The CDR3 protein is CASRFGQGRTNSPLHF. In DNA, the CDR3 is TGTGCCAGCAGGTTCGGACAGGGCCGGACTAATTCACCCCTCCACTTT.

The rearrangement links TRBV27 to TRBJ1-5; D might be TRBD1 (5 bases). The V end lost 5 bases, the J end lost 2 bases, and 13 bases lay between the germline ends. The CDR3 consists of 15 residues. Germline CDR1 is MNHEY and CDR2 is SMNVEV (reference sequence). DNA for the CDR3: TGTGCCAGCAGTCCAGGGTCCCGGGGCAATCAGCCCCAGCATTTT. Protein product: CASSPGSRGNQPQHF.

There are many counts of this clonotype. This chain links TRBV12-3 or TRBV12-4 with TRBJ2-1; 9 positions match TRBD2. Losses at the gene ends were 5 bases for V and 8 bases for J; bases not matched to a gene: 4. The CDR3 length is 13 residues. The CDR3 region has the DNA TGTGCCAGCAGTCCCCGGACTAGCGATGAGCAGTTCTTC. Amino acid sequence: CASSPRTSDEQFF.

In this sample, this clonotype turned up a few times. CDR3 amino acids: CASSEPGQSTYEQYF. Here the CDR3 DNA reads TGTGCCAGCAGTGAACCCGGACAGTCCACCTACGAGCAGTACTTC. The chain joins TRBV6-2 or TRBV6-3 to TRBJ2-7, with D tentatively TRBD1 (6 bases). Between the trimmed V and J ends, which lost 5 bases and 2 bases, there was a span of 16 bases. Per the germline V gene, CDR1 is MNHEY and CDR2 is SVGEGT. CDR3 size: 15 residues.

The table lists this clonotype with many counts. The V gene is TRBV7-3, the J gene TRBJ1-4; D is ambiguous. Germline V gene data show CDR1 as SGHTA and CDR2 as FQGTGA. This CDR3 contains 13 residues. Deletions cut 4 bases from V and 3 bases from J, with 6 bases between. The CDR3 sequence: CASSYAANEKLFF. CDR3 in DNA: TGTGCCAGCAGCTATGCCGCTAATGAAAAACTGTTTTTT.

The chain links TRBV27 to TRBJ1-6; D not certain. CDR3 length: 14 amino acids. Per germline, CDR1 MNHEY and CDR2 SMNVEV (reference sequence). The ends were cut back, 7 bases at V and 2 bases at J, with 9 bases in the middle. DNA for the CDR3: TGTGCCAGCACGGAGGGAACCTATAATTCACCCCTCCACTTT. Protein product: CASTEGTYNSPLHF.

This clonotype was found many times. This rearrangement joins TRBV7-2 to TRBJ2-1; no definite D call. V gave up 2 bases and J gave up 0 bases, with 17 bases separating them. The V gene's germline CDR1 is SGHTA and CDR2 FQGNSA. This CDR3 has 18 amino acids. CDR3 in DNA: TGTGCCAGCAGCTTAAAGATCCGCGTACCAAGCTCCTACAATGAGCAGTTCTTC. Its translation: CASSLKIRVPSSYNEQFF.

This clonotype was detected a few times. The genes are TRBV24-1 and TRBJ2-7, with TRBD2 matching over 7 bases. CDR3 length: 19 amino acids. The V gene's germline CDR1 is KGHDR and CDR2 SFDVKD. The V gene end was trimmed by 10 bases and the J gene end by 3 bases; junction bases not matched to a gene: 26. As DNA, the CDR3 is TGTGCCACGCGACCTTCCATGATATACTATCTAGCGGAGAACTACGAGCAGTACTTC. The encoded protein is CATRPSMIYYLAENYEQYF.

In regard to this clonotype: With a much larger clone just one base away, this may be a read error. CDR3 region: CATSDLPWTGELFF. The CDR3 DNA sequence: TGTGCCACCAGTGATTTGCCCTGGACCGGGGAGCTGTTTTTT. The J gene is TRBJ2-2, the V gene TRBV24-1; D not resolved. The V and J ends lost 0 bases and 5 bases respectively, with 6 bases between them. The CDR3 has 14 amino acids. Germline CDR1 and CDR2: KGHDR and SFDVKD.

This clonotype was found a few times. V is TRBV6-1 and J is TRBJ2-4, with D possibly being TRBD1 (6 bases). Germline CDR1 is MNHNS and CDR2 is SASEGT. This CDR3 contains 14 residues. V lost 8 bases, J lost 8 bases, and 19 bases lay in between. Here the CDR3 DNA reads TGTGCCAGCTGCCTTCTCCCCGAGGGGGACATTCAGTACTTC. It codes for CASCLLPEGDIQYF.

This clonotype was detected only a few times. The chain couples TRBV28 to TRBJ2-5, with D unclear. The CDR3 has 13 residues. Trimming removed 5 bases from V and 1 base from J, with 8 bases in between. CDR1 MDHEN and CDR2 SYDVKM come from the germline V gene. CDR3 DNA sequence: TGTGCCAGCAGTAACTTGCGCCAAGAGACCCAGTACTTC. Its protein product is CASSNLRQETQYF.

The sample holds many counts of this clonotype. This chain connects TRBV2 to TRBJ2-7, with 10 bases aligning to TRBD1. The CDR3 has 15 residues. V was pared by 2 bases and J by 3 bases, with 4 bases of the junction left unmatched. Germline V gene lookup returns CDR1 SNHLY and CDR2 FYNNEI. For the CDR3, the DNA is TGTGCCAGCAGTGAAAGCCGGGACAGGGGCTACGAGCAGTACTTC. Translating gives CASSESRDRGYEQYF.

This clonotype showed up many times. An end of the junction differs from the germline gene, which may be a read error. V usage is TRBV5-1 and J usage is TRBJ2-7; a weak D match, TRBD1 (5 bases). Germline CDR1 is SGHRS and CDR2 is YFSETQ. The length of the CDR3 is 14 residues. The CDR3, as DNA: TGTGCCAGCAGCTTAGCTGGCAGGGCTTACGAGCAGTACTTC. Residues: CASSLAGRAYEQYF.

This clonotype was counted at least ten times. V and J are TRBV20-1 and TRBJ2-3; 8 bases fit TRBD2. Germline V gene data show CDR1 as DFQATT and CDR2 as SNEGSKA (reference sequence). The CDR3 runs 16 residues. The junction had 9 bases not matched to a gene; V was cut back by 0 bases and J by 4 bases. CDR3 sequence (DNA): TGCAGTGCTAGAGATTGGCGAGCGGGAGTAGCAGATACGCAGTATTTT. Translation: CSARDWRAGVADTQYF.

The rearrangement links TRBV19 to TRBJ2-7, with 10 bases that match TRBD2. Trimming took 4 bases from V and 3 from J; bases not matched to a gene: 3. CDR3 length equals 14 residues. CDR1 is LNHDA, CDR2 SQIVND, per germline (reference sequence). The CDR3 region has the DNA TGTGCCAGTAGTACGACTAGCGGGCGCTACGAGCAGTACTTC. Residues: CASSTTSGRYEQYF.

In its sample, this clonotype was seen many times. This sequence joins TRBV7-8 and TRBJ2-5, with 12 bases aligning to TRBD2. V shed 0 bases, J shed 5 bases, and the junction held 7 bases outside the gene matches. The CDR3 is made up of 17 amino acids. CDR1 and CDR2 from the germline V gene are SGHVS and FQNEAQ. The CDR3: CASSLALGLAGGETQYF. The CDR3, as DNA: TGTGCCAGCAGCTTAGCTTTAGGGCTAGCGGGAGGGGAGACCCAGTACTTC.

The sample holds many counts of this clonotype. This chain joins TRBV20-1 and TRBJ2-5; the match to TRBD2 covers 7 bases. Germline-derived CDR1 and CDR2 are DFQATT and SNEGSKA (reference sequence). After removal of 6 bases from V and 4 bases from J, the junction contained 8 bases not matched to a gene. The CDR3 spans 13 residues. CDR3 sequence (DNA): TGCAGTGCCGGGCCGGGAGGCGCAGAGACCCAGTACTTC. Its translation: CSAGPGGAETQYF.

J is TRBJ2-4 and V is TRBV5-1; either TRBD1 or TRBD2 may fit D (6 bases each). Deletions cut 4 bases from V and 6 bases from J, with 17 bases between. The CDR3 is 15 amino acids. Germline CDR1 SGHRS, CDR2 YFSETQ. CDR3 nucleotides: TGCGCCAGCAGCGATGGCGGCGGAGGGGGAAACATTCAGTACTTC. It encodes CASSDGGGGGNIQYF.

V is TRBV24-1 and J is TRBJ2-5; maybe TRBD2 (6 bases). V lost 8 bases and J 2 bases, leaving 11 bases between the germline ends. This CDR3 is built from 13 residues. The V gene's germline CDR1 is KGHDR and CDR2 SFDVKD. The CDR3 DNA reads as TGTGCCACCATCCCCAGCGGGCAAGAGACCCAGTACTTC. Protein: CATIPSGQETQYF.

This clonotype has a count of ten or more. The chain recombines TRBV19 with TRBJ2-7; D is ambiguous. Germline V gene sequence: CDR1 LNHDA, CDR2 SQIVND (reference sequence). Between the trimmed V and J ends, which lost 5 bases and 3 bases, there was a span of 11 bases. This CDR3 has 13 amino acids. Written as DNA, the CDR3 is TGTGCCAGTAGTCTCTCCCGGAGCTACGAGCAGTACTTC. Its protein product is CASSLSRSYEQYF.

Only a few counts were recorded for this clonotype. This sequence joins TRBV5-1 and TRBJ2-5, with D perhaps being TRBD1 or TRBD2 (5 bases each). Deletions cut 0 bases from V and 5 bases from J, with 14 bases between. This CDR3 has 15 amino acids. Looked up from germline, CDR1 is SGHRS and CDR2 is YFSETQ. DNA of the CDR3: TGCGCCAGCAGCTTGGTTTCAGGGACGGGTGAGACCCAGTACTTC. Amino acid sequence: CASSLVSGTGETQYF.

This clonotype was seen ten or more times. V is TRBV2 and J is TRBJ1-1; 7 nucleotides line up with TRBD1. Germline values: CDR1 SNHLY, CDR2 FYNNEI. This CDR3 has 13 amino acids. J gave up 11 bases and V 6 bases, and 12 bases lay outside the gene matches. The CDR3 DNA is TGTGCCAGCAGCGTAGAAGGAGCAGGGGGGGCTTTCTTT. It encodes CASSVEGAGGAFF.